What follows are 13 T cell receptor beta chains derived from one specimen sequenced in a study of blood T cell repertoires in COVID-19. Profiling relied on immunoSEQ multiplex PCR, and the TCRdb table lists in-frame clones only, not all of them. Of 350,000 or so clones listed, more than 85% are singletons. Sequences were obtained from PBMCs or T cells enriched from blood (not recorded which). The source is a woman in her twenties or thirties who had recovered from COVID-19.

The chain employs TRBV28 and TRBJ1-3; no definite D call. The CDR3 has 11 amino acids. The germline V gene has CDR1 MDHEN and CDR2 SYDVKM. V gave up 5 bases and J gave up 5 bases, with 4 bases separating them. DNA for the CDR3: TGTGCCAGCAGTCAAAGAAACACCATATATTTT. It codes for CASSQRNTIYF.

The chain carries TRBV10-3 and TRBJ1-4; a weak D match, TRBD1 (5 bases). This CDR3 region has 14 residues. The V gene's germline CDR1 is ENHRY and CDR2 SYGVKD. V shed 4 bases and J shed 0 bases, with 6 bases lying between them. CDR3 sequence (DNA): TGTGCCATCAGTGTAGGGGCAACTAATGAAAAACTGTTTTTT. Translation: CAISVGATNEKLFF.

The chain links TRBV2 to TRBJ2-1, with D perhaps TRBD1 (6 bases). This CDR3 has 15 residues. Per germline, CDR1 SNHLY and CDR2 FYNNEI. Trimming pared 7 bases from V and 4 bases from J, leaving 17 bases between. The chain's CDR3 is CASNQHRVEYNEQFF. The CDR3 DNA reads TGTGCCAGCAACCAACACAGGGTTGAGTACAATGAGCAGTTCTTC.

This clone was observed a single time. The chain links TRBV2 to TRBJ2-7; tentatively, D is TRBD1 (6 bases). CDR1 and CDR2 from the germline V gene are SNHLY and FYNNEI. The CDR3 is 14 amino acids. V dropped 7 bases and J dropped 5 bases, with 18 bases sitting between them. The DNA for the CDR3 is TGTGCCAGCACGGAACAGGGTATGATCCACGAGCAGTACTTC. Protein product: CASTEQGMIHEQYF.

The chain is built from TRBV9 and TRBJ1-2; D gene unclear. The ends were cut back, 4 bases at V and 6 bases at J, with 13 bases in the middle. The germline gives CDR1 SGDLS, CDR2 YYNGEE. CDR3 size: 13 residues. The CDR3 coding sequence is TGTGCCAGCAGCTCGACGGGAAAGGATGGCTACACCTTC. This encodes CASSSTGKDGYTF.

The genes are TRBV9 and TRBJ2-7; 8 bases line up with TRBD2. The V gene end was trimmed by 3 bases and the J gene end by 3 bases; junction bases not matched to a gene: 2. The CDR3 extends over 13 amino acids. Germline values: CDR1 SGDLS, CDR2 YYNGEE. As DNA, the CDR3 is TGTGCCAGCAGCGGGGGACTAGACTACGAGCAGTACTTC. It translates to CASSGGLDYEQYF.

CDR3 sequence (DNA): TGTGCCAGCAGTGGCGCTAGCGGGGGGGCGGGAAAGCAGTACTTC. Its protein product is CASSGASGGAGKQYF. This chain joins TRBV28 and TRBJ2-7; 12 bases are shared with TRBD2. There are 15 residues in the CDR3. Per the germline V gene, CDR1 is MDHEN and CDR2 is SYDVKM. V lost 5 bases, J lost 8 bases, and 10 bases stayed unmatched. Based on the CDR3 plus reference TRBV28 and TRBJ2-7, the full variable domain is DVKVTQSSRYLVKRTGEKVFLECVQDMDHENMFWYRQDPGLGLRLIYFSYDVKMKEKGDIPEGYSVSREKKERFSLILESASTNQTSMYLCASSGASGGAGKQYFGPGTRLTVT.

The genes are TRBV6-5 and TRBJ2-1; TRBD1 matches 11 bases. Trimming cost V 10 bases and J 7 bases; bases outside gene matches: 6. The CDR3 is 13 residues long. Germline V CDR1 and CDR2: MNHEY, SVGAGI. In DNA, the CDR3 is TGTGCCATCCGGGACAGGGGGACAAATGAGCAGTTCTTC. Translating gives CAIRDRGTNEQFF.

The chain joins TRBV6-6 to TRBJ2-1; TRBD2 matches 9 bases. Germline lookup yields CDR1 MNHNY and CDR2 SVGAGI (reference sequence). CDR3 length equals 14 residues. The trim removed 6 bases at V and 9 bases at J, leaving 9 bases unmatched. The CDR3 DNA sequence: TGTGCCAGCAGCCATCCTAGCGGGATGGGTGAGCAGTTCTTC. Its translation is CASSHPSGMGEQFF.

Here the CDR3 reads CASSLSGGGHTDTQYF. In DNA form, the CDR3 reads TGTGCCAGCAGCTTGTCTGGGGGAGGGCACACAGATACGCAGTATTTT. The chain recombines TRBV9 with TRBJ2-3, with 7 positions matching TRBD2. The CDR3 covers 16 residues. Germline V gene lookup returns CDR1 SGDLS and CDR2 YYNGEE. Trimming removed 4 bases from V and 2 bases from J; junction bases left unmatched: 10.

This chain joins TRBV28 and TRBJ2-7, with 9 bases fitting TRBD1. Germline V gene sequence: CDR1 MDHEN, CDR2 SYDVKM. V lost 5 bases, J lost 5 bases, and 10 bases stayed unmatched. CDR3 length equals 15 residues. The CDR3 DNA sequence: TGTGCCAGCAGTCGTCCCGGGACAGGGAGCGACGAGCAGTACTTC. Translated: CASSRPGTGSDEQYF.

The chain couples TRBV11-3 to TRBJ2-5; 9 nucleotides line up with TRBD1. The germline V gene has CDR1 SGHNT and CDR2 YENEEA. V lost 5 bases and J lost 6; bases outside the gene matches: 4. This CDR3 has 13 residues. The CDR3 protein is CASSGGQGQTQYF. In nucleotides, the CDR3 is TGTGCCAGCAGCGGGGGACAGGGTCAGACCCAGTACTTC.

The rearrangement links TRBV4-2 to TRBJ1-3; 7 bases are shared with TRBD1. CDR3 length equals 24 residues. The germline V gene encodes CDR1 LGHNA and CDR2 YNFKEQ. V lost 3 bases, J lost 4 bases, and 33 bases stayed unmatched. The CDR3 loop reads CASSHPRRVPETGTVPVWGNTIYF. The CDR3 DNA reads as TGTGCCAGCAGCCATCCCCGGAGGGTCCCCGAAACCGGGACAGTCCCGGTTTGGGGAAACACCATATATTTT.